A single sample is the source of the 9 T cell receptor beta chains below, sequenced in a study of T cells in Graves' hyperthyroidism and ophthalmopathy. TCR beta CDR3 regions were amplified from RNA. HTBI primers drove first-round RT-PCR of the TCR CDR3. TCRdb processed the multiplex PCR reads anew with MiXCR; each CDR3 protein has one entry. The sample contains hundreds of thousands of distinct CDR3 sequences, 15% of which appear only once. Sequencing was done on a sample of blood. The receptors come from a woman in her thirties with Graves' hyperthyroidism.

This clonotype was picked up a small number of times. The V call is TRBV18, the J call TRBJ2-3; TRBD1 is a possible D gene (5 bases). The CDR3 sequence is 14 residues long. V lost 9 bases, J lost 0 bases, and 13 bases lay in between. Per the germline V gene, CDR1 is KGHSH and CDR2 is LQKENI. CDR3 DNA sequence: TGTGCCAGTTATAGACAGATGAGCACAGATACGCAGTATTTT. This sequence encodes CASYRQMSTDTQYF.

In regard to this clonotype: The junction shows a germline mismatch at one end, possibly a read error. This chain uses TRBV5-1 with TRBJ2-2, with 7 positions matching TRBD1. CDR1 and CDR2 from the germline V gene are SGHRS and YFSETQ. This CDR3 has 14 amino acids. CDR3 DNA: TGTGCCAGCGGTAGGACAGGGAACACCGGGGAGCTGTTTTTT. Translating gives CASGRTGNTGELFF.

At least ten counts were recorded for this clonotype. The chain is built from TRBV28 and TRBJ1-4; D is unresolved. The CDR3 is 14 amino acids. Per the germline V gene, CDR1 is MDHEN and CDR2 is SYDVKM. V gave up 6 bases and J gave up 5 bases, with 13 bases separating them. The CDR3: CASSKQNKNEKLFF. The CDR3, as DNA: TGTGCCAGCAGCAAACAGAATAAGAATGAAAAACTGTTTTTT.

There are a few counts of this clonotype. The rearrangement links TRBV6-6 to TRBJ2-7, with a possible D match to TRBD1 (5 bases). CDR3 length: 15 amino acids. Trimming took off 2 bases at V and 1 base at J, with 12 bases between the two ends. Looked up from germline, CDR1 is MNHNY and CDR2 is SVGAGI (reference sequence). The CDR3 spells CASSYVKRGSYEQYF. The CDR3 nucleotides are TGTGCCAGCAGTTACGTGAAAAGGGGTTCCTACGAGCAGTACTTC.

Only a few counts were recorded for this clonotype. V is TRBV20-1 and J is TRBJ1-6; 10 nucleotides line up with TRBD1. From germline, CDR1 is DFQATT and CDR2 SNEGSKA (reference sequence). V trimming: 1 base; J trimming: 13 bases; junction bases outside the gene matches: 13. The CDR3 contains 16 residues. CDR3 protein: CSARVGLTGGAYPLHF. The CDR3 region has the DNA TGCAGTGCTAGAGTTGGCCTGACAGGGGGCGCGTACCCCCTCCACTTT.

This clonotype was counted only a few times. The chain employs TRBV4-2 and TRBJ2-5, with 7 bases that match TRBD2. CDR3 length equals 16 residues. Trimming cost V 0 bases and J 1 base; bases outside gene matches: 5. Germline-derived CDR1 and CDR2 are LGHNA and YNFKEQ. Written as DNA, the CDR3 is TGTGCCAGCAGCCAAGATTTGGGCGGGAGCCAAGAGACCCAGTACTTC. Translated, it gives CASSQDLGGSQETQYF.

The chain joins TRBV4-1 to TRBJ2-7; either TRBD1 or TRBD2 may fit D (5 bases each). V lost 3 bases and J 6 bases, leaving 18 bases between the germline ends. The length of the CDR3 is 15 residues. Germline V gene lookup returns CDR1 MGHRA and CDR2 YSYEKL. CDR3 region: CASSHEISGSREQYF. The CDR3 nucleotides are TGCGCCAGCAGCCACGAAATTTCAGGGAGCCGCGAGCAGTACTTC.

The V call is TRBV12-3 or TRBV12-4, the J call TRBJ2-6, with D perhaps being TRBD1 or TRBD2 (6 bases each). The V gene lost 6 bases and the J gene lost 3 bases, with 18 bases spanning the gap. The CDR3 runs 17 residues. In DNA form, the CDR3 reads TGTGCCAGCAGACAACCGAGGGGGGCATATGGGGCCAACGTCCTGACTTTC. This encodes CASRQPRGAYGANVLTF.

The chain is built from TRBV14 and TRBJ2-1; perhaps TRBD2 as D (7 bases). Between the trimmed V and J ends, which lost 1 base and 6 bases, there was a span of 13 bases. CDR3 length equals 15 residues. Germline V gene lookup returns CDR1 SGHDN and CDR2 FVKESK. The CDR3 DNA reads TGTGCCAGCAGCCAAGGGGGGGCGGGGGTCAATGAGCAGTTCTTC. Encoded protein: CASSQGGAGVNEQFF.